This T cell receptor (beta chain) was sequenced during a study of glioma-infiltrating T cells. General study points: Only very few CDR3 sequences appeared in both tissue and blood. Above-expected tissue-blood divergence occurred in all gliomas, most in low-grade ones.

The length of the CDR3 is 14 residues. The J segment lost 5 bases and the V segment lost 4 bases, leaving 7 bases of the junction unmatched. Notes on this clonotype: Antigen unknown.

Amplification of TCR alpha and beta CDR3 regions from RNA used iRepertoire nested multiplex PCR. Input was roughly 100-450 ng of tissue mRNA or PBMC total RNA. Each CDR3 protein gets one entry after TCRdb re-called the multiplex PCR reads with MiXCR. This sample has about 140,000 distinct CDR3 sequences; roughly two fifths occur once, and the top ten carry over 15%. The clonotype was recovered from a human donor with low-grade glioma or glioblastoma, undergoing nonglioma brain surgery, or in good health (not recorded which). What was sequenced was glioma tissue, nonneoplastic brain tissue, or PBMCs (not recorded which). The chain employs TRBV12-3 or TRBV12-4 and TRBJ1-1, with TRBD1 matching over 7 bases. The CDR3 DNA is TGTGCCAGCAGTTCACAGGGGAGGGGTACTGAAGCTTTCTTT. Protein product: CASSSQGRGTEAFF.